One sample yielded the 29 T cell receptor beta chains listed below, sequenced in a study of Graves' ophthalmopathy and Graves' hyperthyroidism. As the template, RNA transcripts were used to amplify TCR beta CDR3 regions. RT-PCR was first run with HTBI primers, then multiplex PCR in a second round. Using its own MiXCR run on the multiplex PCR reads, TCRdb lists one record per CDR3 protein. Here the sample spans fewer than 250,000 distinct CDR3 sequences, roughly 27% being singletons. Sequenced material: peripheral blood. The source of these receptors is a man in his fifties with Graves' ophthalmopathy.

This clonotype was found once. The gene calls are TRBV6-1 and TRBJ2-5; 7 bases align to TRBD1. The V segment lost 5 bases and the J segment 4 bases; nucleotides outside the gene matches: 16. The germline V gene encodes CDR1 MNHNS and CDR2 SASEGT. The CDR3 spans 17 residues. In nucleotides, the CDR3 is TGTGCCAGCAGTACCCTGACCGGGACAGCCGTACGAGAGACCCAGTACTTC. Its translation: CASSTLTGTAVRETQYF.

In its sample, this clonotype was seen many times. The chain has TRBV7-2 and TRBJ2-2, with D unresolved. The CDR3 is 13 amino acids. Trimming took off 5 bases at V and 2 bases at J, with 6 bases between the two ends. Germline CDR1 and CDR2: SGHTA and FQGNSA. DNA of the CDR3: TGTGCCAGCAGCAACAGAAACACCGGGGAGCTGTTTTTT. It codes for CASSNRNTGELFF.

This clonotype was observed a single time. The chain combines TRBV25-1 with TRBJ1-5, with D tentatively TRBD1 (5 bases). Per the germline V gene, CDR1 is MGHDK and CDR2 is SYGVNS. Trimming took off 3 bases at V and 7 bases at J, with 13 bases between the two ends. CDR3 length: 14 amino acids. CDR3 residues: CASSDQGVGQPQHF. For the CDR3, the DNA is TGTGCCAGCAGTGATCAGGGAGTCGGACAGCCCCAGCATTTT.

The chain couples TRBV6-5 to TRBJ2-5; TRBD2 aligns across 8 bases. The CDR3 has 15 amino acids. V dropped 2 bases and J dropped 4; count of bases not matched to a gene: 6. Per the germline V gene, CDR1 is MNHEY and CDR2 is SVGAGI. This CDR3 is CASSYGGTSAETQYF. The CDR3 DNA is TGTGCCAGCAGTTACGGAGGGACTAGTGCAGAGACCCAGTACTTC.

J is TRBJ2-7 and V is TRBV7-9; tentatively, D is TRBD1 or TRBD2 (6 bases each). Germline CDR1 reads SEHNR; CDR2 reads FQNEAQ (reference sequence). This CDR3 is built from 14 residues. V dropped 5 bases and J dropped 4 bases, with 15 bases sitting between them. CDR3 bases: TGTGCCAGCAGCCCGCAGGGGAGGTGGTACGAGCAGTACTTC. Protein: CASSPQGRWYEQYF.

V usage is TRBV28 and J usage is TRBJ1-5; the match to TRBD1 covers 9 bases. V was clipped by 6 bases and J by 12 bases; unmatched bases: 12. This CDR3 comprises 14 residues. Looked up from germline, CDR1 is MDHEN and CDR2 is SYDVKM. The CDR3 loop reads CASSLGDREGNQHF. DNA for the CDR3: TGTGCCAGCAGCTTGGGGGACAGGGAAGGGAACCAGCATTTT.

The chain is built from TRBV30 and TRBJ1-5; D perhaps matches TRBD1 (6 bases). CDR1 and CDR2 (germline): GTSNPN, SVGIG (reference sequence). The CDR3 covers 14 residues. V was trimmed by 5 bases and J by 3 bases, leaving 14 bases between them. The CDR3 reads CAWRGTGANQPQHF. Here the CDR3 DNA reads TGTGCCTGGCGGGGCACGGGGGCCAATCAGCCCCAGCATTTT.

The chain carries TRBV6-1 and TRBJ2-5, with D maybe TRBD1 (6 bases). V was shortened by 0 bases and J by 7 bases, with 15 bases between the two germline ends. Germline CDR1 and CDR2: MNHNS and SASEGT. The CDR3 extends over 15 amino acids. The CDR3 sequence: CASSEARGQRGTQYF. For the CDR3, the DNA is TGTGCCAGCAGTGAAGCGCGTGGACAGAGGGGGACCCAGTACTTC.

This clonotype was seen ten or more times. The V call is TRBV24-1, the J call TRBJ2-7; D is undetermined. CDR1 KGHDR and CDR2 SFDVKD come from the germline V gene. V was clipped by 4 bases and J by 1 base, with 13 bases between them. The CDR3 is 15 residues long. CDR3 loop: CATSDPKGGSYEQYF. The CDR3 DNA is TGTGCCACCAGTGACCCCAAGGGCGGTTCCTACGAGCAGTACTTC.

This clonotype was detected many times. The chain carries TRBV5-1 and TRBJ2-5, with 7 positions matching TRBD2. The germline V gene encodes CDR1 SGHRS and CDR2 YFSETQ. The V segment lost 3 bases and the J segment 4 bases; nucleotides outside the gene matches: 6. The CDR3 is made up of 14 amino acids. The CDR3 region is CASSSGLDRETQYF. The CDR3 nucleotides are TGCGCCAGCAGCTCCGGACTAGATAGAGAGACCCAGTACTTC.

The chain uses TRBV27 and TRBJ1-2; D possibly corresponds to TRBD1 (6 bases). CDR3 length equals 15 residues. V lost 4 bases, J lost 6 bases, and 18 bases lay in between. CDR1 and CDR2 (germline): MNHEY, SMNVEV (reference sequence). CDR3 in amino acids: CASSSRGRRVDGYTF. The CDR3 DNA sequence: TGTGCCAGCAGTTCAAGGGGGAGAAGGGTCGATGGCTACACCTTC.

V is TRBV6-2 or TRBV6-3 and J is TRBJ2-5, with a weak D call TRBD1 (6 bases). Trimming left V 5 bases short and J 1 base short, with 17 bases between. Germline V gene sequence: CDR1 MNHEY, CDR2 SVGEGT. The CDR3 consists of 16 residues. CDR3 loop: CASSKRGQLLQETQYF. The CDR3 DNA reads TGTGCCAGCAGTAAACGAGGACAGTTACTCCAAGAGACCCAGTACTTC.

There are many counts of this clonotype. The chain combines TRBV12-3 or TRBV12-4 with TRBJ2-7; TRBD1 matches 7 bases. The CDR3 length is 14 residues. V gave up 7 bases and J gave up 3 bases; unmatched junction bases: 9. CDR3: CASTTDRNYYEQYF. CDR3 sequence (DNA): TGTGCCAGCACTACGGACAGGAACTACTACGAGCAGTACTTC.

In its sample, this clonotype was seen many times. CDR3 residues: CASRETGLQETQYF. For the CDR3, the DNA is TGTGCCAGCAGAGAGACAGGCCTCCAAGAGACCCAGTACTTC. V gene TRBV6-1 combines with J gene TRBJ2-5, with D perhaps matching TRBD1 (6 bases). From germline, CDR1 is MNHNS and CDR2 SASEGT. Trimming left V 6 bases short and J 1 base short, with 12 bases between. CDR3 size: 14 residues.

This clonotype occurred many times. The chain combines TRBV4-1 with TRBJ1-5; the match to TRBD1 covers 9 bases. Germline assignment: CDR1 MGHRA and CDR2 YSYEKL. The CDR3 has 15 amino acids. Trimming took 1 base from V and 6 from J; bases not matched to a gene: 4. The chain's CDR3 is CASSQVGQGSQPQHF. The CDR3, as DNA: TGCGCCAGCAGCCAAGTGGGACAGGGATCTCAGCCCCAGCATTTT.

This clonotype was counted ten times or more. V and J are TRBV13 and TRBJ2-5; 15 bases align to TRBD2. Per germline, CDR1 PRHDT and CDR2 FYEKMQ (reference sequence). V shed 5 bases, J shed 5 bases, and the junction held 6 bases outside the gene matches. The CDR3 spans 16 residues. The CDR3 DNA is TGTGCCAGCAGCGAAAGGACTAGCGGGAGGGAGGAGACCCAGTACTTC. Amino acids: CASSERTSGREETQYF.

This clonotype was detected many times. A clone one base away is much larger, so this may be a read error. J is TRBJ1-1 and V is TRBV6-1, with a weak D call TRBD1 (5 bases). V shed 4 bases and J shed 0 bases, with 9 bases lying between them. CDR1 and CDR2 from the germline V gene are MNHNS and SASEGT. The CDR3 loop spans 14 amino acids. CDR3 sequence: CASSGGTVNTEAFF. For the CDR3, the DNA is TGTGCCAGCAGTGGAGGGACGGTGAACACTGAAGCTTTCTTT.

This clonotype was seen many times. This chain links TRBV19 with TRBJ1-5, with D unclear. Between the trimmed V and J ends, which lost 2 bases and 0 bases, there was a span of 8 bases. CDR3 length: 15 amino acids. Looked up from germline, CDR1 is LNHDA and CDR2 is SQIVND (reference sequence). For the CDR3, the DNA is TGTGCCAGTAGTATAAGCGGATCTAGCAATCAGCCCCAGCATTTT. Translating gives CASSISGSSNQPQHF.

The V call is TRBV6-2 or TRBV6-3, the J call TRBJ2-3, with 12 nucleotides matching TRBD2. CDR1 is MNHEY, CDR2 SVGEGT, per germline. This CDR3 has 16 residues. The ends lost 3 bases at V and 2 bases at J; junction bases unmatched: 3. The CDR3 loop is CASSYLAGGITDTQYF. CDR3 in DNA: TGTGCCAGCAGTTATCTAGCGGGAGGGATCACAGATACGCAGTATTTT.

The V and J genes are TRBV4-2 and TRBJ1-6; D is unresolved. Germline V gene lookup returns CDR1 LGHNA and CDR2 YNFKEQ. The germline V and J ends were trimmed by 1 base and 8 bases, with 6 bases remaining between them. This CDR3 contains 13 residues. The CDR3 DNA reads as TGTGCCAGCAGCCAAGCCTGGGATTCACCCCTCCACTTT. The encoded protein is CASSQAWDSPLHF.

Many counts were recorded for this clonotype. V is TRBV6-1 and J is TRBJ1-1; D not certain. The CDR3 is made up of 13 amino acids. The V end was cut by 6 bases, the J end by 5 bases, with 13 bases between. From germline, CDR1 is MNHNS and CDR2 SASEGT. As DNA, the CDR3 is TGTGCCAGCAGCCCCCCCCCGGGAACTGAAGCTTTCTTT. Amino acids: CASSPPPGTEAFF.

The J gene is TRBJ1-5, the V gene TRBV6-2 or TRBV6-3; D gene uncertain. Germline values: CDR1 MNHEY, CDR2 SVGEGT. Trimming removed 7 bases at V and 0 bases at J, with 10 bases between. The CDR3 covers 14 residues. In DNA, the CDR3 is TGTGCCAGCAACCCGCTCCTTAGCAATCAGCCCCAGCATTTT. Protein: CASNPLLSNQPQHF.

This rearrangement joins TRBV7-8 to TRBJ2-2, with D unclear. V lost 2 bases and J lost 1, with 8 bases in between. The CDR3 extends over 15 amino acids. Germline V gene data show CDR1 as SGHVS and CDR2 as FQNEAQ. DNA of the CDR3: TGTGCCAGCAGCTTAATAGGATGGAACACCGGGGAGCTGTTTTTT. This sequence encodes CASSLIGWNTGELFF.

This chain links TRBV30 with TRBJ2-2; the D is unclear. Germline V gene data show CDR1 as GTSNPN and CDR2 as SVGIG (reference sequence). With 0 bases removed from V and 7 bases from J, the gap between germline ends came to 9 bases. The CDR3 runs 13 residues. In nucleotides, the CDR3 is TGTGCCTGGAGTGTAGGGCATGGCGGGGAGCTGTTTTTT. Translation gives CAWSVGHGGELFF.

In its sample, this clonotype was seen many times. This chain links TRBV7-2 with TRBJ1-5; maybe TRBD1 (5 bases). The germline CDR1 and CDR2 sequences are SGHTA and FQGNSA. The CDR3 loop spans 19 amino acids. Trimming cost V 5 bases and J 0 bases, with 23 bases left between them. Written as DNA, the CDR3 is TGTGCCAGCAGCGCTAGGGGACGCCGCTCACCTTATAGCAATCAGCCCCAGCATTTT. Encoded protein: CASSARGRRSPYSNQPQHF.

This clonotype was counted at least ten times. The CDR3 bases are TGTGCCATCGAAGAACGAGGGGCGGGCGAGCAGTACTTC. Protein: CAIEERGAGEQYF. This sequence joins TRBV10-3 and TRBJ2-7; perhaps D is TRBD1 or TRBD2 (5 bases each). Trimming took off 8 bases at V and 6 bases at J, with 17 bases between the two ends. Germline V lookup: CDR1 ENHRY, CDR2 SYGVKD. This CDR3 has 13 amino acids.

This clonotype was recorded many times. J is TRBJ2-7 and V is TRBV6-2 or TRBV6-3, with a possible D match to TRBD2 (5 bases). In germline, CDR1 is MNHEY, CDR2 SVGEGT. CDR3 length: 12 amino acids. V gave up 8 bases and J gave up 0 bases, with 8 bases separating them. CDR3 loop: CASEGSSYEQYF. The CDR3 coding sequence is TGTGCCAGCGAGGGTTCCTCCTACGAGCAGTACTTC.

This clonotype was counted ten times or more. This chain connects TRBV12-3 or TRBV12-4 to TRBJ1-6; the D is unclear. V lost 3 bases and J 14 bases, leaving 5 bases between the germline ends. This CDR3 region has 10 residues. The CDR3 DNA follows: TGTGCCAGCAGTTTCGTCTCCCTCCACTTT. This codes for CASSFVSLHF.

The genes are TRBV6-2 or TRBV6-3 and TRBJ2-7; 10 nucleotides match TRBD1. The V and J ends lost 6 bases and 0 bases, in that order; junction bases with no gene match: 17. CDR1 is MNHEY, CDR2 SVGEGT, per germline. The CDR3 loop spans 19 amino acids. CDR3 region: CASRPNLWDRGIGSYEQYF. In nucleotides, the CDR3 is TGTGCCAGCAGACCTAATCTCTGGGACAGGGGAATCGGCTCCTACGAGCAGTACTTC.